The 32 T cell receptor beta chains in this list originate from one sample, sequenced in a study of CD8 T cells in ankylosing spondylitis. TCRdb reprocessed the 5' RACE reads with MiXCR, giving one entry per CDR3 protein. The top ten hold roughly 3% of the sample, which has 120,000 or so distinct CDR3 sequences, roughly an eighth seen once. Sequencing used blood, either unsorted or a sorted T cell fraction (not recorded which). Receptor source: a female donor with ankylosing spondylitis or in good health (not recorded which).

On this clonotype itself: One base away lies a much larger clone, so this may be a sequencing read error. The chain employs TRBV12-3 or TRBV12-4 and TRBJ2-3, with D hard to call. This CDR3 region has 13 residues. The DNA of the CDR3 is TGTACCAGCAGTTTAGTCGTGACAGATACGCAGTATTTT. This translates into CTSSLVVTDTQYF.

The rearrangement uses TRBV11-2 and TRBJ2-3; 14 bases are shared with TRBD2. With V trimmed by 4 bases and J by 2 bases, 2 bases remained unmatched. Germline V gives CDR1 SGHAT, CDR2 FQNNGV. The CDR3 sequence is 16 residues long. CDR3 amino acids: CASSWTSGRHTDTQYF. CDR3 sequence (DNA): TGTGCCAGCAGCTGGACTAGCGGGAGGCACACAGATACGCAGTATTTT. Complete variable domain (other parts from reference TRBV11-2 and TRBJ2-3): EAGVAQSPRYKIIEKRQSVAFWCNPISGHATLYWYQQILGQGPKLLIQFQNNGVVDDSQLPKDRFSAERLKGVDSTLKIQPAKLEDSAVYLCASSWTSGRHTDTQYFGPGTRLTVL.

This clonotype was recorded a few times. The chain carries TRBV19 and TRBJ2-7, with 7 bases matching TRBD1. Unmatched junction bases numbered 8, after V lost 6 bases and J lost 3 bases. This CDR3 is built from 14 residues. Germline loops: CDR1 LNHDA, CDR2 SQIVND (reference sequence). The CDR3 loop is CASSRQGRNYEQYF. In DNA, the CDR3 is TGTGCCAGTAGCCGACAGGGAAGGAACTACGAGCAGTACTTC.

This clonotype appeared a few times. This chain uses TRBV2 with TRBJ2-7; 8 nucleotides agree with TRBD2. J lost 6 bases, V lost 6 bases, and 7 bases had no gene match. The CDR3 spans 13 residues. Looked up from germline, CDR1 is SNHLY and CDR2 is FYNNEI. Here the CDR3 DNA reads TGTGCCAGCAGGACTAGCGCGTTAAGCGAGCAGTACTTC. Its translation: CASRTSALSEQYF.

This clonotype has more than one count but fewer than ten. The V gene is TRBV7-2, the J gene TRBJ2-1, with TRBD2 matching over 9 bases. The germline CDR1 and CDR2 sequences are SGHTA and FQGNSA. The CDR3 is made up of 18 amino acids. V trimming: 0 bases; J trimming: 2 bases; junction bases outside the gene matches: 8. CDR3 sequence reads: CASSLAFSGGLAYNEQFF. CDR3 DNA: TGTGCCAGCAGCTTAGCGTTTAGCGGGGGCTTGGCCTACAATGAGCAGTTCTTC.

This sequence joins TRBV7-6 and TRBJ1-1, with a weak D call TRBD1 (6 bases). The CDR3 is 13 residues long. With 6 bases removed from V and 1 base from J, the gap between germline ends came to 9 bases. CDR1 is SGHVS, CDR2 FNYEAQ, per germline. This CDR3 is CASRGQPNTEAFF. The CDR3 DNA reads TGTGCCAGCAGAGGACAGCCGAACACTGAAGCTTTCTTT. The full variable domain, in which reference TRBV7-6 and TRBJ1-1 provide the parts outside the CDR3, is GAGVSQSPRYKVTKRGQDVALRCDPISGHVSLYWYRQALGQGPEFLTYFNYEAQQDKSGLPNDRFSAERPEGSISTLTIQRTEQRDSAMYRCASRGQPNTEAFFGQGTRLTVV.

J is TRBJ2-2 and V is TRBV10-1, with 9 bases identical to TRBD2. Germline CDR1 WNHNN, CDR2 SYGVQD (reference sequence). The CDR3 spans 21 residues. The V and J ends lost 7 bases and 2 bases, in that order; junction bases with no gene match: 23. The CDR3 sequence: CASMNFLCLGGRGVNTGELFF. DNA for the CDR3: TGCGCCAGCATGAATTTCTTGTGTCTGGGCGGGAGGGGAGTTAACACCGGGGAGCTGTTTTTT.

The rearrangement links TRBV7-9 to TRBJ2-7; no reliable D call. The CDR3 is made up of 14 amino acids. Germline CDR1 is SEHNR and CDR2 is FQNEAQ (reference sequence). Trimming pared 5 bases from V and 9 bases from J, leaving 20 bases between. CDR3 in amino acids: CASSTAGPASRQYF. The CDR3 bases are TGTGCCAGCAGCACCGCCGGGCCCGCTTCAAGGCAGTACTTC.

This clonotype was detected a few times. The chain recombines TRBV6-4 with TRBJ2-2, with D perhaps being TRBD1 or TRBD2 (5 bases each). In germline, CDR1 is MRHNA, CDR2 SNTAGT. There are 14 residues in the CDR3. Trimming removed 0 bases at V and 5 bases at J, with 7 bases between. Written as DNA, the CDR3 is TGTGCCAGCAGTGACTCGGGACGGACCGGGGAGCTGTTTTTT. It codes for CASSDSGRTGELFF.

This clonotype was counted only a few times. The gene calls are TRBV5-1 and TRBJ2-5; TRBD1 matches 9 bases. The J segment lost 4 bases and the V segment lost 5 bases, leaving 9 bases of the junction unmatched. The CDR3 runs to 15 residues. The V gene's germline CDR1 is SGHRS and CDR2 YFSETQ. Written as DNA, the CDR3 is TGCGCCAGCAGTACAGGACAGGGGTTGTTAGAGACCCAGTACTTC. Translated, it gives CASSTGQGLLETQYF. The full variable domain, in which reference TRBV5-1 and TRBJ2-5 provide the parts outside the CDR3, is KAGVTQTPRYLIKTRGQQVTLSCSPISGHRSVSWYQQTPGQGLQFLFEYFSETQRNKGNFPGRFSGRQFSNSRSEMNVSTLELGDSALYLCASSTGQGLLETQYFGPGTRLLVL.

This clonotype was recorded many times. The chain is built from TRBV5-1 and TRBJ2-3, with 7 positions matching TRBD1. CDR3 length: 16 amino acids. Germline V gives CDR1 SGHRS, CDR2 YFSETQ. Losses at the gene ends were 0 bases for V and 3 bases for J; bases not matched to a gene: 7. The CDR3 loop reads CASSLVGQLGTDTQYF. The CDR3 nucleotides are TGCGCCAGCAGCTTGGTGGGACAGCTTGGGACAGATACGCAGTATTTT.

This chain uses TRBV5-1 with TRBJ2-1; TRBD1 matches at 11 bases. V lost 0 bases, J lost 10 bases, and 3 bases stayed unmatched. This CDR3 is built from 14 residues. Germline CDR1 and CDR2: SGHRS and YFSETQ. CDR3 nucleotides: TGCGCCAGCAGCTTGGGGGACAGGGGGTACGAGCAGTTCTTC. Encoded protein: CASSLGDRGYEQFF.

The table lists this clonotype with a few counts. The DNA of the CDR3 is TGCAGCGTAACGGACCGGACAAGCTCCTACGAGCAGTACTTC. It translates to CSVTDRTSSYEQYF. The chain recombines TRBV29-1 with TRBJ2-7; the D gene is possibly TRBD1 (5 bases). The CDR3 contains 14 residues. V was pared by 6 bases and J by 0 bases, with 15 bases between. Germline values: CDR1 SQVTM, CDR2 ANQGSEA.

This chain links TRBV7-9 with TRBJ2-3; TRBD2 matches 8 bases. This CDR3 region has 17 residues. From germline, CDR1 is SEHNR and CDR2 FQNEAQ (reference sequence). V shed 5 bases and J 1 base; nucleotides not matched to a gene: 11. CDR3 in amino acids: CASSPGRGASGTDTQYF. The DNA for the CDR3 is TGTGCCAGCAGCCCTGGGCGGGGGGCCTCGGGCACAGATACGCAGTATTTT. Combining the CDR3 with reference TRBV7-9 and TRBJ2-3 gives the whole variable domain DTGVSQNPRHKITKRGQNVTFRCDPISEHNRLYWYRQTLGQGPEFLTYFQNEAQLEKSRLLSDRFSAERPKGSFSTLEIQRTEQGDSAMYLCASSPGRGASGTDTQYFGPGTRLTVL.

This clonotype showed up just a few times. The rearrangement links TRBV28 to TRBJ2-3; 7 nucleotides line up with TRBD2. V trimming: 7 bases; J trimming: 8 bases; junction bases outside the gene matches: 6. The CDR3 runs to 12 residues. Germline V gene lookup returns CDR1 MDHEN and CDR2 SYDVKM. The CDR3 loop reads CASTRGEFTQYF. As DNA, the CDR3 is TGTGCCAGCACCCGGGGGGAGTTTACGCAGTATTTT. Complete variable domain (other parts from reference TRBV28 and TRBJ2-3): DVKVTQSSRYLVKRTGEKVFLECVQDMDHENMFWYRQDPGLGLRLIYFSYDVKMKEKGDIPEGYSVSREKKERFSLILESASTNQTSMYLCASTRGEFTQYFGPGTRLTVL.

CDR3 loop: CASSEPGFMNTEAFF. The CDR3 nucleotides read TGTGCCAGCAGTGAACCAGGGTTCATGAACACTGAAGCTTTCTTT. The gene calls are TRBV2 and TRBJ1-1, with D perhaps TRBD1 (5 bases). The CDR3 consists of 15 residues. Germline CDR1 reads SNHLY; CDR2 reads FYNNEI. Trimming stripped 2 bases from V and 0 bases from J, with 10 bases between.

This clonotype was observed a handful of times. The rearrangement links TRBV5-4 to TRBJ2-1, with unresolved D. V lost 5 bases, J lost 4 bases, and 13 bases lay in between. Germline lookup yields CDR1 SGHNT and CDR2 YYREEE (reference sequence). The CDR3 is made up of 14 amino acids. In nucleotides, the CDR3 is TGTGCCAGCAGTGCAGACCCGGTATACAATGAGCAGTTCTTC. It is translated as CASSADPVYNEQFF.

This clonotype was seen ten or more times. The J gene is TRBJ1-1, the V gene TRBV7-9; no firm D call. The CDR3 runs 12 residues. CDR1 is SEHNR, CDR2 FQNEAQ, per germline (reference sequence). The V gene lost 0 bases and the J gene lost 5 bases, with 4 bases spanning the gap. Here the CDR3 reads CASSLAGTEAFF. For the CDR3, the DNA is TGTGCCAGCAGCTTAGCTGGGACTGAAGCTTTCTTT. The full variable domain, completed using reference TRBV7-9 and TRBJ1-1, is DTGVSQNPRHKITKRGQNVTFRCDPISEHNRLYWYRQTLGQGPEFLTYFQNEAQLEKSRLLSDRFSAERPKGSFSTLEIQRTEQGDSAMYLCASSLAGTEAFFGQGTRLTVV.

The CDR3 reads CASSEPMAGPSSYNSPLHF. In DNA form, the CDR3 reads TGCGCCAGCAGTGAGCCGATGGCAGGACCCAGCTCCTATAATTCACCCCTCCACTTT. The V call is TRBV10-1, the J call TRBJ1-6; D ambiguous. Per germline, CDR1 WNHNN and CDR2 SYGVQD (reference sequence). The CDR3 spans 19 residues. The germline V and J ends were trimmed by 2 bases and 0 bases, with 17 bases remaining between them.

This clonotype was seen a few times. V and J are TRBV12-3 or TRBV12-4 and TRBJ2-1, with TRBD2 matching over 15 bases. CDR3 length: 20 amino acids. V lost 3 bases and J lost 0; bases outside the gene matches: 9. The CDR3 loop is CASSFGLAGGPARSYNEQFF. The CDR3 nucleotides are TGTGCCAGCAGTTTCGGACTAGCGGGAGGGCCAGCTCGCTCCTACAATGAGCAGTTCTTC.

This rearrangement joins TRBV29-1 to TRBJ1-2, with 8 positions matching TRBD1. V dropped 0 bases and J dropped 0; count of bases not matched to a gene: 9. Per germline, CDR1 SQVTM and CDR2 ANQGSEA. The CDR3 covers 17 residues. CDR3 in DNA: TGCAGCGTTGAAGAACCGACAGGGGCCGAGCCTAACTATGGCTACACCTTC. Translation: CSVEEPTGAEPNYGYTF.

This clonotype was counted at least ten times. The chain couples TRBV10-3 to TRBJ2-5, with 10 nucleotides matching TRBD2. The CDR3 contains 17 residues. V gave up 0 bases and J gave up 2 bases; unmatched junction bases: 6. Germline V gene lookup returns CDR1 ENHRY and CDR2 SYGVKD. The CDR3 nucleotides are TGTGCCATCAGTGAGTCGAGACTAGCGGGCGAACAAGAGACCCAGTACTTC. The encoded protein is CAISESRLAGEQETQYF.

A remark on this clonotype: One base away lies a much larger clone, so this may be a sequencing read error. V gene TRBV12-3 or TRBV12-4 combines with J gene TRBJ1-3; perhaps TRBD1 as D (6 bases). V lost 6 bases to trimming and J lost 8 bases, with 14 bases between them. The CDR3 covers 13 residues. The CDR3 protein is CASSTDSLHTIYF. CDR3 nucleotide sequence: TGTGCCAGCAGCACGGACAGTCTGCACACCATATATTTT.

This clonotype was counted at least ten times. The chain recombines TRBV10-3 with TRBJ1-3, with 8 bases identical to TRBD1. Per germline, CDR1 ENHRY and CDR2 SYGVKD. The V and J ends lost 5 bases and 0 bases, in that order; junction bases with no gene match: 0. CDR3 length: 14 amino acids. The CDR3 is CAISTGGSGNTIYF. The CDR3 DNA sequence: TGTGCCATCAGTACAGGGGGCTCTGGAAACACCATATATTTT.

The V and J genes are TRBV2 and TRBJ2-3; unclear D gene. The CDR3 loop spans 18 amino acids. Germline CDR1 is SNHLY and CDR2 is FYNNEI. The CDR3 nucleotides are TGTACCTGCTGTTTAGGTACGCAGTTGGGCCCGAGCACAGATACGCAGTATTTT. This gives the protein CTCCLGTQLGPSTDTQYF.

This clonotype has a count of ten or more. The chain is built from TRBV28 and TRBJ1-2; D possibly corresponds to TRBD1 (5 bases). Germline CDR1 reads MDHEN; CDR2 reads SYDVKM. V was cut by 4 bases and J by 4 bases, with 10 bases left in between. The CDR3 length is 13 residues. As DNA, the CDR3 is TGTGCCAGCAGTTCAAAGGGGACCTATGGCTACACCTTC. Translating gives CASSSKGTYGYTF.

This clonotype was detected only a few times. V gene TRBV5-6 combines with J gene TRBJ2-6; possibly TRBD1 for D (5 bases). The CDR3 sequence is 13 residues long. CDR1 is SGHDT and CDR2 is YYEEEE in the germline V gene. With 7 bases removed from V and 4 bases from J, the gap between germline ends came to 9 bases. The CDR3 sequence is CASGATGANVLTF. CDR3 in DNA: TGTGCCAGCGGGGCAACCGGGGCCAACGTCCTGACTTTC.

The CDR3 DNA reads TGCGCCAGCAGCCGAGAGGGACAGGGTCGATACTACGAGCAGTACTTC. Translation gives CASSREGQGRYYEQYF. The chain has TRBV4-1 and TRBJ2-7, with TRBD1 matching 9 bases. Looked up from germline, CDR1 is MGHRA and CDR2 is YSYEKL. Unmatched junction bases numbered 10, after V lost 4 bases and J lost 3 bases. This CDR3 has 16 amino acids.

This clonotype was counted a few times. The chain recombines TRBV6-1 with TRBJ1-6, with D perhaps TRBD1 (5 bases). Per germline, CDR1 MNHNS and CDR2 SASEGT. The V end lost 7 bases, the J end lost 8 bases, and 27 bases lay between the germline ends. The CDR3 has 18 residues. CDR3 protein: CASTPFVGGARLDSPLHF. Here the CDR3 DNA reads TGTGCCAGCACCCCATTTGTTGGGGGTGCCCGACTTGATTCACCCCTCCACTTT.

This sequence joins TRBV7-2 and TRBJ1-5; D gene unclear. V lost 5 bases and J lost 4, with 18 bases in between. The CDR3 has 16 residues. Germline CDR1 reads SGHTA; CDR2 reads FQGNSA. The CDR3 DNA reads TGTGCCAGCAGCCAAACCCTGGACGTCAAAAATCAGCCCCAGCATTTT. It codes for CASSQTLDVKNQPQHF.

Comment on this clonotype: The junction and the germline gene differ at one end; a read error may be behind it. CDR3 residues: CATSQEGTSEETQYF. CDR3 coding DNA: TGTGCCACCAGCCAAGAGGGGACTAGTGAAGAGACCCAGTACTTC. This chain connects TRBV3-1 to TRBJ2-5; 8 bases agree with TRBD2. The CDR3 totals 15 residues. Germline lookup yields CDR1 LGHDT and CDR2 YNNKEL (reference sequence).

This clonotype appeared many times. This rearrangement joins TRBV15 to TRBJ2-4; 8 nucleotides match TRBD2. Germline V lookup: CDR1 LNHNV, CDR2 YYDKDF (reference sequence). V trimming: 2 bases; J trimming: 8 bases; junction bases outside the gene matches: 8. The CDR3 spans 15 residues. The CDR3 DNA reads as TGTGCCACCAGCAGAAAACTAGCGGAGCCCCACATTCAGTACTTC. It is translated as CATSRKLAEPHIQYF.